This T cell receptor beta chain was recovered during a study of shared clonotypes between healthy human individuals. CDR3 size: 16 residues. Deletions cut 1 base from V and 3 bases from J, with 13 bases between. CDR1 SGDLS and CDR2 YYNGEE come from the germline V gene. Using immunoSEQ multiplex PCR, the repertoire was profiled, and TCRdb retains in-frame clones only, with some absent. Of roughly 2.2 million clones in the sample, approximately 90% are singletons; the top ten hold 0.37%. The receptor comes from a man between 18 and 35 years old in good health. Some clones in this sample may be carry-over from other donors' samples. This chain links TRBV9 with TRBJ1-4; weak D call: TRBD1 (5 bases). What was sequenced was naive CD4+ T cells from PBMCs. The subset: CD45RA+ positively selected. CDR3 bases: TGTGCCAGCAGCGTACGGGCCGACAGAGCTAATGAAAAACTGTTTTTT. Its translation: CASSVRADRANEKLFF.